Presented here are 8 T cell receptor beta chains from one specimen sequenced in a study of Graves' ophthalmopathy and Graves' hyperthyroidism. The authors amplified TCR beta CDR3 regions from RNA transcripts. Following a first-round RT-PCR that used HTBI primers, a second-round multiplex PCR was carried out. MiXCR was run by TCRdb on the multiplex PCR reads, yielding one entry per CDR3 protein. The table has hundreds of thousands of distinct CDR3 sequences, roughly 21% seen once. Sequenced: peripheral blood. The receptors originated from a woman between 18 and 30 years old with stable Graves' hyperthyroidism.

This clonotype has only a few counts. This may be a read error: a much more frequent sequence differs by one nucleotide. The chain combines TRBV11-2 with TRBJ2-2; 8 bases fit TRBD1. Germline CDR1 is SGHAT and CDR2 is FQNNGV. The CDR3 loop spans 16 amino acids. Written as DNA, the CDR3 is TGTGCCAGCAGACTTACAGGGGGTTCGAACACCGGGGAGCTGTGTTTT. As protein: CASRLTGGSNTGELCF.

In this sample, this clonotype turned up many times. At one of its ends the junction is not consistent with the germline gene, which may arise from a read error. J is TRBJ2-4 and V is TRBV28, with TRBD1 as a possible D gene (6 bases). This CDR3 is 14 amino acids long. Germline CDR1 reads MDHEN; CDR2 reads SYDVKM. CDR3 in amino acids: CASSTGYPKNIKYF. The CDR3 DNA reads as TGTGCCAGCAGCACAGGGTACCCGAAGAACATTAAGTACTTC.

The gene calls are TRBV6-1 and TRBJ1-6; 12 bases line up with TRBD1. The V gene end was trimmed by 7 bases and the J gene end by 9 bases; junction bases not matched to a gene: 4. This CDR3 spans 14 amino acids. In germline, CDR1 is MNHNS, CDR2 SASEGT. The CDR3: CASIPGQGASPLHF. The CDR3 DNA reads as TGTGCCAGCATCCCGGGACAGGGGGCTTCACCCCTCCACTTT.

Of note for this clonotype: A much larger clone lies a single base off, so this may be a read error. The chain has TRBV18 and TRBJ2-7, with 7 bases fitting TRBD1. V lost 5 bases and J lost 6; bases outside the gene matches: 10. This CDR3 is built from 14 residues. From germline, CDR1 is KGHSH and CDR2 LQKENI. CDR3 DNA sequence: TGTGCCAGCTCATCGTCGGGACAGAGCGGCGAGCAGTACTTC. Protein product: CASSSSGQSGEQYF.

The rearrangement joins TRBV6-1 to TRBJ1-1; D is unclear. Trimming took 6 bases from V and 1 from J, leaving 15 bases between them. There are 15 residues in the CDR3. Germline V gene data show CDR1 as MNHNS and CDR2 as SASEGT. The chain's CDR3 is CASRSLQRPNTEAFF. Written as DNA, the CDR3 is TGTGCCAGCAGATCGCTCCAGAGACCGAACACTGAAGCTTTCTTT.

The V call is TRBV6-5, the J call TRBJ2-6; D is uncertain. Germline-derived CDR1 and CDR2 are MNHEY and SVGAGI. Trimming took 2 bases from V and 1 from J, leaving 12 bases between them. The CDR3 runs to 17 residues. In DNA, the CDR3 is TGTGCCAGCAGTTACACGCCATCTTCTTCTGGGGCCAACGTCCTGACTTTC. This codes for CASSYTPSSSGANVLTF.

DNA for the CDR3: TGTGCCAGTAGTATTGGAGTGGGGACAGGGTTTTCCGGGGAGCTGTTTTTT. It is translated as CASSIGVGTGFSGELFF. The rearrangement joins TRBV19 to TRBJ2-2; TRBD1 matches at 9 bases. This CDR3 is built from 17 residues. V was pared by 3 bases and J by 6 bases, with 11 bases of the junction left unmatched. Germline CDR1 and CDR2: LNHDA and SQIVND (reference sequence). The full variable domain, with the rest looked up from reference TRBV19 and TRBJ2-2, is DGGITQSPKYLFRKEGQNVTLSCEQNLNHDAMYWYRQDPGQGLRLIYYSQIVNDFQKGDIAEGYSVSREKKESFPLTVTSAQKNPTAFYLCASSIGVGTGFSGELFFGEGSRLTVL.

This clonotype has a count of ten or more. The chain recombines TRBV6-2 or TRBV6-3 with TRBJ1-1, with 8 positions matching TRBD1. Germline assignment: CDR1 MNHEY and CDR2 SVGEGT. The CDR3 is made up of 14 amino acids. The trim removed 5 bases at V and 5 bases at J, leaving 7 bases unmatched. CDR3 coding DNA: TGTGCCAGCAGTGCACGACAGGGGAGGACTGAAGCTTTCTTT. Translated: CASSARQGRTEAFF.